These 3 T cell receptor beta chains came from one sample sequenced in a study of response to subunit inactivated influenza vaccine. TCRdb processed the RT-PCR reads anew with MiXCR; each CDR3 protein has one entry. The data show hundreds of thousands of distinct CDR3 sequences, approximately 15% seen once. This material consisted of PBMCs from blood, taken around 14 days before vaccination. Receptors originate from a man aged 50-59 years who received an inactivated influenza vaccine.

This clonotype turned up a few times. The V gene is TRBV6-5, the J gene TRBJ1-6, with D unresolved. The germline gives CDR1 MNHEY, CDR2 SVGAGI. Trimming cost V 0 bases and J 8 bases, with 8 bases left between them. The CDR3 spans 14 residues. The CDR3 here is CASSYSGLDSPLHF. The CDR3 DNA is TGTGCCAGCAGTTACTCCGGCCTAGATTCACCCCTCCACTTT.

The rearrangement joins TRBV24-1 to TRBJ2-5; the match to TRBD1 covers 8 bases. The CDR3 runs to 14 residues. Unmatched junction bases numbered 6, after V lost 6 bases and J lost 4 bases. Per germline, CDR1 KGHDR and CDR2 SFDVKD. CDR3 nucleotides: TGTGCCACCAGTCAGGACAGGGTCTCAGAGACCCAGTACTTC. Translating it yields CATSQDRVSETQYF.

The rearrangement uses TRBV27 and TRBJ1-2, with D uncertain. The germline V and J ends were trimmed by 0 bases and 2 bases, with 10 bases remaining between them. Per germline, CDR1 MNHEY and CDR2 SMNVEV (reference sequence). The CDR3 runs to 15 residues. In DNA form, the CDR3 reads TGTGCCAGCAGTTTATCTTTAAGGAAAAACTATGGCTACACCTTC. Residues: CASSLSLRKNYGYTF.